This T cell receptor beta chain is drawn from a study of control samples from healthy donors and cancer patients. Only in-frame clones appear in the TCRdb table, and some are missing; sequencing was by immunoSEQ multiplex PCR. The profile shows 80,000 or so clones, about nine tenths of them singletons. Losses at the gene ends were 2 bases for V and 7 bases for J; bases not matched to a gene: 9. Germline loops: CDR1 SGDLS, CDR2 YYNGEE. This CDR3 is built from 15 residues. The receptor comes from a man between 45 and 60 years old in good health. Sequenced material: blood. The chain carries TRBV9 and TRBJ1-5; 7 positions agree with TRBD1. The CDR3 loop is CASSVGTTGDQPQHF. The CDR3 nucleotides read TGTGCCAGCAGCGTCGGTACAACAGGGGACCAGCCCCAGCATTTT.